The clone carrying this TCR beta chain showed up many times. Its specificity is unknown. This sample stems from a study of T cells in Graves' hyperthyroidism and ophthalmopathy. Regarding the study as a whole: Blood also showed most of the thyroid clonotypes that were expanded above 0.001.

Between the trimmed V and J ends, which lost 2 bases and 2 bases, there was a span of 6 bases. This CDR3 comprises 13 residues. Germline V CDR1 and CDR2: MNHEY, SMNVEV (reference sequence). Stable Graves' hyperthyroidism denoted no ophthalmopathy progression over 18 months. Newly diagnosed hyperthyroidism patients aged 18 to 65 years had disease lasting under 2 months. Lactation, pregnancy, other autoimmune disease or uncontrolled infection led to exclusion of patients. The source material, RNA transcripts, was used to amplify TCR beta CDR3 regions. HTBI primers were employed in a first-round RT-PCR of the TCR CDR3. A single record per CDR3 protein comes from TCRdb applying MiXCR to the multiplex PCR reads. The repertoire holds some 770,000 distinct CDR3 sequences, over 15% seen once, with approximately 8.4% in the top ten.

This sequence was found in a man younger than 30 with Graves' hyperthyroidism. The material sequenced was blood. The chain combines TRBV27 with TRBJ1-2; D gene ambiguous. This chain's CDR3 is CASSLHLNYGYTF. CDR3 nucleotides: TGTGCCAGCAGTTTACACCTAAACTATGGCTACACCTTC.